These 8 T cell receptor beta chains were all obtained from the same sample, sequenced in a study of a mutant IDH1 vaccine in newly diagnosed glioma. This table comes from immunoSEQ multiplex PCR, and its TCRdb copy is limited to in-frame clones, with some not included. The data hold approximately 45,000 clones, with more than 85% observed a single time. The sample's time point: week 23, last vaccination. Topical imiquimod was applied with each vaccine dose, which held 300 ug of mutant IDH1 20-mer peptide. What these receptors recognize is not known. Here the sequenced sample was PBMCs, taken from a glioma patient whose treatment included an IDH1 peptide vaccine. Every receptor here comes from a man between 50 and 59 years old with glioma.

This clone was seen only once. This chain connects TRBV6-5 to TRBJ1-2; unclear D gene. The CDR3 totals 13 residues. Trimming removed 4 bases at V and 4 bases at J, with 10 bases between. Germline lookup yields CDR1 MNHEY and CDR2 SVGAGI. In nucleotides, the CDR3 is TGTGCCAGCAGTTTGGATGGGTTCTATGGCTACACCTTC. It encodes CASSLDGFYGYTF.

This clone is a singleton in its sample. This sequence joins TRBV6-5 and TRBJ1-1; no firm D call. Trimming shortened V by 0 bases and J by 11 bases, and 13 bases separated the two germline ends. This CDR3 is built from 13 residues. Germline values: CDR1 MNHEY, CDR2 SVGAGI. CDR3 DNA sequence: TGTGCCAGCAGTTACTCCGGGAGTGCACGGGCTTTCTTT. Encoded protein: CASSYSGSARAFF.

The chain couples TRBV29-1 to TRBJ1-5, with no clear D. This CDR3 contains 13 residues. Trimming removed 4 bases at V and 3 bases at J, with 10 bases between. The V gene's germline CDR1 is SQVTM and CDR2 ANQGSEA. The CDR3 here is CSVVWGNNQPQHF. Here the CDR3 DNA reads TGCAGCGTTGTGTGGGGAAACAATCAGCCCCAGCATTTT.

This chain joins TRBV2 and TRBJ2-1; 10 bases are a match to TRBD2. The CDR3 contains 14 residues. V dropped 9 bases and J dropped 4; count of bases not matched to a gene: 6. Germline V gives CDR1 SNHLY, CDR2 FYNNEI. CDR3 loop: CARARTSGYNEQFF. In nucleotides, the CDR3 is TGTGCCAGGGCTAGGACTAGCGGTTACAATGAGCAGTTCTTC.

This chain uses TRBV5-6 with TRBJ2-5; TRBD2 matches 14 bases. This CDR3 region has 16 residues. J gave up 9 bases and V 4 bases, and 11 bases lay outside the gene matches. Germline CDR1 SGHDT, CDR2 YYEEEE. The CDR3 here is CASSALGLAGGRAQYF. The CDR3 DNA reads TGTGCCAGCAGCGCCCTTGGACTAGCGGGAGGAAGGGCCCAGTACTTC.

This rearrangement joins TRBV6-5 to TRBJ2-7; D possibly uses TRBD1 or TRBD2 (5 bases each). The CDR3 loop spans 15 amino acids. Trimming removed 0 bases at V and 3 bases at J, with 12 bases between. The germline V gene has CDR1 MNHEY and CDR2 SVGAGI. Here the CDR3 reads CASSYSSRENYEQYF. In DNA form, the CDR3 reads TGTGCCAGCAGTTACTCAAGCAGGGAGAACTACGAGCAGTACTTC.

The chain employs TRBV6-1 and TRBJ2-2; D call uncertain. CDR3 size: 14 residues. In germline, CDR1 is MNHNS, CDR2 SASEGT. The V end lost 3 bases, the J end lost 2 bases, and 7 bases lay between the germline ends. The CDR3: CASSEFPNTGELFF. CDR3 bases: TGTGCCAGCAGTGAGTTTCCAAACACCGGGGAGCTGTTTTTT.

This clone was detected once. The CDR3 DNA follows: TGCGCCAGCAGCTCACCTACGCGCGAGCAGTACTTC. Translation gives CASSSPTREQYF. V gene TRBV5-1 combines with J gene TRBJ2-7; D is unresolved. The CDR3 runs 12 residues. The ends were cut back, 3 bases at V and 6 bases at J, with 10 bases in the middle. Germline V gives CDR1 SGHRS, CDR2 YFSETQ.